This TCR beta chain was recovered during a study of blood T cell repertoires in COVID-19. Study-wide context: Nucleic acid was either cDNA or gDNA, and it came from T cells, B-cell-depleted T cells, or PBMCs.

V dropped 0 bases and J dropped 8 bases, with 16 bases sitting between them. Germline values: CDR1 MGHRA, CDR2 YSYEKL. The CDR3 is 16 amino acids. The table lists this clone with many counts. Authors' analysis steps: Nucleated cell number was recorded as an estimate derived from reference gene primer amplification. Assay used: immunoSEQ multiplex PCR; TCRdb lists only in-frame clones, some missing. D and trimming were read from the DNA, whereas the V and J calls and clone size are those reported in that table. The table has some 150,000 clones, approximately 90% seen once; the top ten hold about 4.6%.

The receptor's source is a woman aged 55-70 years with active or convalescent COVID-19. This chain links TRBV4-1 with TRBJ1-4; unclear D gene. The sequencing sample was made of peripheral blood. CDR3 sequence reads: CASSQDWPPLAEKLFF. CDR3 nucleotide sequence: TGCGCCAGCAGCCAAGACTGGCCCCCGTTGGCAGAAAAACTGTTTTTT.